Below, 21 T cell receptor beta chains from the same sample are listed, as sequenced in a study of OX40 agonist ivuxolimab in advanced cancers. The table came from immunoSEQ multiplex PCR; TCRdb's copy has only in-frame clones and leaves some out. The table includes 75,000 to 100,000 clones, roughly nine tenths detected once. Here the sequenced sample was CD4+ or CD8+ T cells sorted from blood, taken in a trial of the OX40 agonist ivuxolimab. These TCRs come from an adult with an advanced solid tumor such as melanoma, head and neck, liver or kidney cancer.

The V gene is TRBV7-3, the J gene TRBJ2-1; 11 bases fit TRBD2. V lost 2 bases, J lost 4 bases, and 10 bases stayed unmatched. Germline CDR1 SGHTA, CDR2 FQGTGA. The CDR3 has 18 amino acids. CDR3 region: CASSLPPGTSGGYNEQFF. The CDR3, as DNA: TGTGCCAGCAGCTTACCACCCGGGACTAGCGGAGGTTACAATGAGCAGTTCTTC. The full variable domain, rest sourced from reference TRBV7-3 and TRBJ2-1, is GAGVSQTPSNKVTEKGKYVELRCDPISGHTALYWYRQSLGQGPEFLIYFQGTGAADDSGLPNDRFFAVRPEGSVSTLKIQRTERGDSAVYLCASSLPPGTSGGYNEQFFGPGTRLTVL.

This clone has only one observation. This chain links TRBV11-2 with TRBJ1-3; 8 bases are shared with TRBD1. The CDR3 length is 18 residues. Per the germline V gene, CDR1 is SGHAT and CDR2 is FQNNGV. J was trimmed by 2 bases and V by 4 bases; bases with no gene match: 13. As DNA, the CDR3 is TGTGCCAGCAGCTCGTGGACAGGGCTGTTTACGCCTGGAAACACCATATATTTT. It is translated as CASSSWTGLFTPGNTIYF. Together with reference TRBV11-2 and TRBJ1-3, the CDR3 gives the full variable domain: EAGVAQSPRYKIIEKRQSVAFWCNPISGHATLYWYQQILGQGPKLLIQFQNNGVVDDSQLPKDRFSAERLKGVDSTLKIQPAKLEDSAVYLCASSSWTGLFTPGNTIYFGEGSWLTVV.

The chain joins TRBV28 to TRBJ2-2; D is unresolved. The germline gives CDR1 MDHEN, CDR2 SYDVKM. Trimming took off 2 bases at V and 2 bases at J, with 9 bases between the two ends. CDR3 length equals 15 residues. The CDR3 nucleotides are TGTGCCAGCAGTTTAGGGGTCGCTAACACCGGGGAGCTGTTTTTT. Protein: CASSLGVANTGELFF. The entire variable domain, with the rest obtained from reference TRBV28 and TRBJ2-2, is as follows: DVKVTQSSRYLVKRTGEKVFLECVQDMDHENMFWYRQDPGLGLRLIYFSYDVKMKEKGDIPEGYSVSREKKERFSLILESASTNQTSMYLCASSLGVANTGELFFGEGSRLTVL.

The V call is TRBV5-4, the J call TRBJ2-7; TRBD1 or TRBD2 may be the D gene (7 bases each). This CDR3 contains 17 residues. Trimming took off 4 bases at V and 5 bases at J, with 25 bases between the two ends. Germline V gene lookup returns CDR1 SGHNT and CDR2 YYREEE (reference sequence). Here the CDR3 reads CASSQGGGSGSRNEQYF. CDR3 sequence (DNA): TGTGCCAGCAGCCAGGGGGGGGGTTCAGGGTCGAGAAACGAGCAGTACTTC.

The chain carries TRBV6-5 and TRBJ1-2, with D perhaps matching TRBD1 (6 bases). Germline V gives CDR1 MNHEY, CDR2 SVGAGI. Trimming cost V 6 bases and J 7 bases, with 18 bases left between them. The CDR3 sequence is 14 residues long. CDR3 in amino acids: CASSPAGTTGGYTF. DNA for the CDR3: TGTGCCAGCAGCCCCGCCGGGACAACGGGTGGCTACACCTTC.

The chain employs TRBV10-1 and TRBJ1-1; 10 bases match TRBD1. This CDR3 comprises 17 residues. CDR1 and CDR2 (germline): WNHNN, SYGVQD (reference sequence). V shed 6 bases and J 1 base; nucleotides not matched to a gene: 11. CDR3 amino acids: CASSAGTGASWNTEAFF. The CDR3 nucleotides are TGCGCCAGCAGCGCCGGGACAGGGGCGTCTTGGAACACTGAAGCTTTCTTT.

This clone was seen once. The gene calls are TRBV6-5 and TRBJ2-3; the D gene is possibly TRBD2 (6 bases). Germline V gene lookup returns CDR1 MNHEY and CDR2 SVGAGI. Trimming pared 6 bases from V and 1 base from J, leaving 14 bases between. This CDR3 contains 15 residues. CDR3 DNA sequence: TGTGCCAGCAGCCGGAGGGAGGTCCGCACAGATACGCAGTATTTT. Translating gives CASSRREVRTDTQYF.

The genes are TRBV28 and TRBJ1-2, with D perhaps TRBD1 (5 bases). The CDR3 consists of 13 residues. Looked up from germline, CDR1 is MDHEN and CDR2 is SYDVKM. V lost 1 base and J lost 10, with 13 bases in between. CDR3 DNA sequence: TGTGCCAGCAGTTTATTGGGGGTCTCCCACTACACCTTC. Translated, it gives CASSLLGVSHYTF.

About this clone: This sample also contains other DNA sequences that code for the same CDR3. V is TRBV28 and J is TRBJ2-7; 11 bases are a match to TRBD1. CDR1 and CDR2 from the germline V gene are MDHEN and SYDVKM. Losses at the gene ends were 4 bases for V and 2 bases for J; bases not matched to a gene: 4. This CDR3 has 15 residues. CDR3 residues: CASSSPGQGAYEQYF. The CDR3 DNA reads as TGTGCCAGCAGTTCCCCGGGACAGGGGGCCTACGAGCAGTACTTC.

The J gene is TRBJ2-7, the V gene TRBV5-1; TRBD1 is a possible D gene (6 bases). In germline, CDR1 is SGHRS, CDR2 YFSETQ. CDR3 length equals 14 residues. V was shortened by 4 bases and J by 6 bases, with 17 bases between the two germline ends. The CDR3 reads CASSGGSLPIEQYF. The DNA of the CDR3 is TGCGCCAGCAGCGGGGGCAGCCTTCCGATCGAGCAGTACTTC.

This chain joins TRBV14 and TRBJ2-7; 8 nucleotides line up with TRBD2. Per germline, CDR1 SGHDN and CDR2 FVKESK. Losses at the gene ends were 2 bases for V and 3 bases for J; bases not matched to a gene: 6. This CDR3 is 15 amino acids long. The CDR3 is CASSQRLASLYEQYF. The CDR3 DNA follows: TGTGCCAGCAGCCAACGACTAGCGTCTCTCTACGAGCAGTACTTC.

J is TRBJ2-7 and V is TRBV5-1, with 7 bases lining up with TRBD2. The CDR3 contains 14 residues. Germline CDR1 is SGHRS and CDR2 is YFSETQ. Trimming took 0 bases from V and 9 from J; bases not matched to a gene: 9. CDR3 in amino acids: CASSLGTRGFGQYF. The CDR3 DNA sequence: TGCGCCAGCAGCTTGGGGACTAGAGGGTTCGGGCAGTACTTC.

V and J are TRBV4-1 and TRBJ2-5; D may correspond to TRBD1 or TRBD2 (5 bases each). Trimming took off 1 base at V and 7 bases at J, with 10 bases between the two ends. This CDR3 has 13 amino acids. The germline gives CDR1 MGHRA, CDR2 YSYEKL. CDR3 loop: CASSQGDVRTQYF. In DNA, the CDR3 is TGCGCCAGCAGCCAAGGGGACGTCCGGACCCAGTACTTC.

The chain links TRBV4-1 to TRBJ2-1, with 9 positions matching TRBD2. The CDR3 has 16 amino acids. CDR1 is MGHRA and CDR2 is YSYEKL in the germline V gene. With V trimmed by 4 bases and J by 6 bases, 10 bases remained unmatched. The CDR3 loop is CASSPIVAGEFNEQFF. The CDR3 nucleotides are TGCGCCAGCAGCCCCATCGTAGCGGGAGAATTCAATGAGCAGTTCTTC.

This sequence joins TRBV9 and TRBJ2-3, with D uncertain. The germline V gene encodes CDR1 SGDLS and CDR2 YYNGEE. This CDR3 is 13 amino acids long. Trimming cost V 0 bases and J 2 bases, with 4 bases left between them. The CDR3 is CASSVGPTDTQYF. In nucleotides, the CDR3 is TGTGCCAGCAGCGTAGGCCCCACAGATACGCAGTATTTT.

The V gene is TRBV6-5, the J gene TRBJ2-2, with D unresolved. Deletions cut 3 bases from V and 4 bases from J, with 3 bases between. The CDR3 runs to 12 residues. Per the germline V gene, CDR1 is MNHEY and CDR2 is SVGAGI. The CDR3 region has the DNA TGTGCCAGCAGTTATGCCACCGGGGAGCTGTTTTTT. This encodes CASSYATGELFF.

V usage is TRBV27 and J usage is TRBJ2-7; TRBD1 aligns across 8 bases. The CDR3 totals 13 residues. CDR1 and CDR2 from the germline V gene are MNHEY and SMNVEV (reference sequence). With 6 bases clipped from V and 4 bases from J, the junction kept 5 bases outside the gene matches. The CDR3 coding sequence is TGTGCCAGCAGGGGGACAGGAAAGTACGAGCAGTACTTC. This gives the protein CASRGTGKYEQYF.

The chain recombines TRBV5-5 with TRBJ2-1, with 8 positions matching TRBD2. CDR1 and CDR2 (germline): SGHKS, YYEKEE (reference sequence). This CDR3 comprises 13 residues. V trimming: 0 bases; J trimming: 15 bases; junction bases outside the gene matches: 8. CDR3 DNA: TGTGCCAGCAGCTTGGGACTAGCGTCTCTTCCGTTCTTC. Translation: CASSLGLASLPFF.

The V and J genes are TRBV4-1 and TRBJ2-7, with D possibly being TRBD1 (7 bases). CDR1 MGHRA and CDR2 YSYEKL come from the germline V gene. The CDR3 has 15 amino acids. V shed 3 bases and J shed 0 bases, with 12 bases lying between them. The CDR3 nucleotides read TGCGCCAGCAGCCACGGAGGGGGCTCCTCCTACGAGCAGTACTTC. As protein: CASSHGGGSSYEQYF.

The chain uses TRBV10-3 and TRBJ1-1, with a tentative D call TRBD1 (5 bases). CDR1 is ENHRY, CDR2 SYGVKD, per germline. CDR3 length equals 13 residues. Trimming removed 2 bases from V and 3 bases from J, with 7 bases in between. CDR3 region: CAISEGGDTEAFF. The DNA of the CDR3 is TGTGCCATCAGTGAGGGAGGGGACACTGAAGCTTTCTTT.

V is TRBV9 and J is TRBJ2-3, with a tentative D call TRBD2 (5 bases). Germline CDR1 SGDLS, CDR2 YYNGEE. Trimming shortened V by 3 bases and J by 3 bases, and 11 bases separated the two germline ends. This CDR3 is built from 14 residues. For the CDR3, the DNA is TGTGCCAGCAGCGCTGGACTGAATACAGATACGCAGTATTTT. Protein product: CASSAGLNTDTQYF.